This paragraph covers one TCR beta chain sequence. Its cognate antigen has yet to be identified. One base away there is no much larger clone; base qualities are not given. According to the germline V gene, CDR1 reads SGHDN and CDR2 reads FVKESK. Trimming leaves V shorter by 6 bases and J shorter by 7 bases, with the junction holding 10 bases beyond the gene matches. The CDR3, cysteine through phenylalanine, is 15 amino acids long. Only the CDR3 region is kept as DNA, spanning 45 bases read in frame from base 1. This sample stems from a study of CD8 T cells in ankylosing spondylitis listed by TCRdb under 2017. Background for the entire study: The study profiled T cell receptor beta repertoires in healthy donors and ankylosing spondylitis patients to find disease-linked TCR variants. The full study cohort was made up of roughly 25 ankylosing spondylitis patients and about a hundred healthy donors. Peripheral blood was sampled, and synovial fluid was also collected from ankylosing spondylitis patients.

Findings and caveats that apply to the study as a whole: Blood from ankylosing spondylitis patients appeared to be characterized by a TCR beta motif composed of about eight highly homologous amino acid variants. According to the report, matched synovial fluid samples from ankylosing spondylitis patients were significantly enriched for the disease-linked clones. The disease-linked clones had a CD8+ phenotype and were found at relatively low frequencies in peripheral blood. Some TCR beta motif variants had previously been reported in synovial fluid and blood of reactive arthritis patients, which suggested common disease-initiation mechanisms.

TCRdb records Illumina HiSeq 2500 as the sequencer. Quantitative 5'-RACE with molecular barcodes was used to prepare TCR beta libraries. The study's processing was this. Disease-linked TCR variants were identified with a new computational method built on a probabilistic model of VDJ rearrangement. The public sequencing data were trimmed at Q25 with fastp and processed into clonotypes with MiXCR by TCRdb, which kept only in-frame beta chains. Rows are unified per CDR3 protein, each entry keeping the most common DNA and genes. The V and J calls and clone size come from TCRdb's table, not from the authors' own analysis. The sample yields hundreds of thousands of distinct CDR3 sequences; roughly 17% were counted once. Just over 1% of the sample is taken by the ten largest.

The receptor was isolated from a male donor with ankylosing spondylitis. Material for sequencing was blood, either unsorted or a sorted T cell fraction (not recorded which). The sequence is built from TRBV14 and TRBJ1-1; 11 bases in the middle match TRBD1. The DNA sequence is as follows: TGTGCCAGCAGTCAACGACGGACAGGGGGCAATGAAGCTTTCTTT. This encodes CASSQRRTGGNEAFF.